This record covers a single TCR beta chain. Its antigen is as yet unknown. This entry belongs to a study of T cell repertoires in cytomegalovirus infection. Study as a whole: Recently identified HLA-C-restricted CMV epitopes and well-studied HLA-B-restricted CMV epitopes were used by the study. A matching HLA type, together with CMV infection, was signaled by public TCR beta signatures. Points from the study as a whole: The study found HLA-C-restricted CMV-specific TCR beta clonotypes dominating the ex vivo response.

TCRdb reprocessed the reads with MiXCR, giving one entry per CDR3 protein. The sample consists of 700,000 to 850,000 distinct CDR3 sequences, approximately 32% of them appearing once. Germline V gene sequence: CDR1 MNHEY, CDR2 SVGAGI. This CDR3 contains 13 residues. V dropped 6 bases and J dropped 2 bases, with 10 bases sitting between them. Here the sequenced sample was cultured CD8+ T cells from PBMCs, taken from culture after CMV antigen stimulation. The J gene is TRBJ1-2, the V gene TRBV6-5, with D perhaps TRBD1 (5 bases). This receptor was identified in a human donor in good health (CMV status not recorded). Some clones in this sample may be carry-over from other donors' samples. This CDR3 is CASRGTVNYGYTF. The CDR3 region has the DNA TGTGCCAGCAGAGGGACCGTGAACTATGGCTACACCTTC.